This TCR beta chain was observed in a study of T cell responses to AZD1222 COVID-19 vaccine. Regarding the study as a whole: Among AZD1222 vaccinees, only six or seven were seropositive at baseline. Spike as a whole was targeted by vaccine-associated CD4 TCRs, dominant at 160-218 and 743-854. The donor group comprised mostly white British people and more females; the analysis possibly underestimated clonal diversity. Spike-specific TCR repertoires showed rising breadth and depth after two AZD1222 doses.

J lost 5 bases, V lost 3 bases, and 14 bases had no gene match. This CDR3 spans 19 amino acids. Germline V gene sequence: CDR1 SEHNR, CDR2 FQNEAQ (reference sequence). This clone was detected only once. The target antigen is unknown. Sequenced by immunoSEQ multiplex PCR; TCRdb stores in-frame clones only, minus some. The profile shows around 100,000 clones, more than 70% of them singletons. This chain links TRBV7-9 with TRBJ2-1; 12 bases are shared with TRBD2. The starting material was peripheral blood, obtained on day 0 of AZD1222 vaccination. The TCR was taken from an adult in good health. CDR3 loop: CASSLRLAGEGVGNNEQFF. The CDR3 nucleotides are TGTGCCAGCAGCTTGAGACTAGCGGGAGAGGGGGTGGGGAACAATGAGCAGTTCTTC. The full variable domain, with the rest looked up from reference TRBV7-9 and TRBJ2-1, is DTGVSQNPRHKITKRGQNVTFRCDPISEHNRLYWYRQTLGQGPEFLTYFQNEAQLEKSRLLSDRFSAERPKGSFSTLEIQRTEQGDSAMYLCASSLRLAGEGVGNNEQFFGPGTRLTVL.